The T cell receptor beta chain described here comes from a study of technical replicates of blood from four donors. Libraries were prepared by immunoSEQ multiplex PCR; TCRdb keeps only in-frame clonotypes and omits some of them. The table has about 80,000 clones, 85% to 95% seen once. The J segment lost 2 bases and the V segment lost 4 bases, leaving 5 bases of the junction unmatched. The CDR3 runs to 16 residues. Germline loops: CDR1 SGHNT, CDR2 YYREEE (reference sequence). This clone has just a few counts. J is TRBJ2-2 and V is TRBV5-4, with 10 bases matching TRBD1. The sequence was collected from a human donor in good health. Sequenced material: T cells isolated from PBMCs. CDR3 DNA sequence: TGTGCCAGCAGCAAGACAGGGGGCGGAAACACCGGGGAGCTGTTTTTT. Its protein product is CASSKTGGGNTGELFF.